The rows below give T cell receptor beta chains drawn from one sample of a study of cytomegalovirus exposure and HLA in healthy donors. TCRdb's table, derived via immunoSEQ multiplex PCR, lists solely in-frame clones and lacks some. The sample has 250,000 to 350,000 clones, 70% to 90% seen once. The sample taken for sequencing was PBMCs. All receptors come from a woman aged 18-29 years in good health and CMV-seronegative. Each CDR3 is given with its conserved first and last residue. A D gene is named only where the DNA matches it firmly. Where a row states a size, it is once, few, many or the class of an expanded clone; other rows omit it.

>TRBD1|TRBJ1-1|TRBV25-1|NA
TGTGCCAGCAGTGTGGACAGGGGGGGTACTGAAGCTTTCTTT
CASSVDRGGTEAFF
>TRBD2|TRBJ2-3|TRBV7-2|NA
TGTGCCAGCAGCTTAACTAGCGGGGGGTATACAGATACGCAGTATTTT
CASSLTSGGYTDTQYF
>NA|TRBJ2-7|TRBV6-5|NA
TGTGCCAGCAGTTACACGGGCAGGGTGTCCCACGAGCAGTACTTC
CASSYTGRVSHEQYF
>TRBD2|TRBJ2-1|TRBV19|NA
TGTGCCAGTAGTTTGCGGGGGGGCCCTTACAATGAGCAGTTCTTC
CASSLRGGPYNEQFF
>NA|TRBJ1-2|TRBV27|NA
TGTGCCAGCAGTCCAGGCTCTCGTTGGGGCTACACCTTC
CASSPGSRWGYTF
>NA|TRBJ2-1|TRBV7-6|NA
TGTGCCAGCAGTCCGACAGTGAGCTCCTACAATGAGCAGTTCTTC
CASSPTVSSYNEQFF
>NA|TRBJ2-7|TRBV11-2|few
TGTGCCAGCAGCTTAGGGAGGGGTTCGTCCTACGAGCAGTACTTC
CASSLGRGSSYEQYF
>NA|TRBJ1-2|TRBV28|NA
TGTGCCAGCAGTTTCCCCCCTCTAGGCTACACCTTC
CASSFPPLGYTF
>NA|TRBJ1-2|TRBV29-1|NA
TGCAGCGTGGACTCTACTGGGGGCAGCCAAACTAACTATGGCTACACCTTC
CSVDSTGGSQTNYGYTF
>NA|TRBJ1-1|TRBV7-6|NA
TGTGCCAGCAGCTTAGCCGAACAGGAGAACACTGAAGCTTTCTTT
CASSLAEQENTEAFF
>TRBD2|TRBJ2-7|TRBV29-1|NA
TGCAGCGTTGTAGCGGGGGGAACTACCTACGAGCAGTACTTC
CSVVAGGTTYEQYF
>TRBD1|TRBJ2-3|TRBV10-1|NA
TGCGCCAGCAGTACAGGGGGCACAGATACGCAGTATTTT
CASSTGGTDTQYF
>TRBD1|TRBJ1-1|TRBV25-1|few
TGTGCCAGCAGTGAATCCGGGACAGCCACTGAAGCTTTCTTT
CASSESGTATEAFF
>TRBD2|TRBJ2-3|TRBV29-1|NA
TGCAGCGCCCCCTTGGAAGCGGGGGATAAGTATGGCACAGATACGCAGTATTTT
CSAPLEAGDKYGTDTQYF
>NA|TRBJ2-1|TRBV7-9|once
TGTGCCAGCAGCTTAGGGGGGAGGAATGAGCAGTTCTTC
CASSLGGRNEQFF
>TRBD1|TRBJ1-6|TRBV6-5|NA
TGTGCCAGCAGTCGGACAGGGGTGGGTAATTCACCCCTCCACTTT
CASSRTGVGNSPLHF
>NA|TRBJ2-2|TRBV6-5|NA
TGTGCCAGCAGGATCGACAGGTCGAACACCGGGGAGCTGTTTTTC
CASRIDRSNTGELFF
>NA|TRBJ2-7|TRBV19|NA
TGTGCCAGTAGTATGCGGGATCCCTACGAGCAGTACTTC
CASSMRDPYEQYF
>NA|TRBJ2-3|TRBV4-1|NA
TGCGCCAGCAGCCCTAGCGTCTTGGCAGATACGCAGTATTTT
CASSPSVLADTQYF
>TRBD1|TRBJ1-5|TRBV18|once
TGTGCCAGCTCACCCCCCGGGACAGCCTCGCCGGAGCCCCAGCATTTT
CASSPPGTASPEPQHF